This T cell receptor (beta chain) was captured by sequencing in a study of control samples from healthy donors and cancer patients. The CDR3 length is 16 residues. Germline CDR1 SGHVS, CDR2 FNYEAQ. V lost 0 bases, J lost 1 base, and 4 bases stayed unmatched. Here immunoSEQ multiplex PCR was the method, and the copy in TCRdb shows in-frame clones only, minus some. The profile covers 150,000 to 200,000 clones, with just over 90% appearing a single time and roughly 1.5% taken by the ten largest. Concerning this clone itself: The same CDR3 can be traced to other DNA sequences in this sample.

The sequencing input was blood. The chain couples TRBV7-6 to TRBJ2-7; 9 nucleotides line up with TRBD1. This sequence originates from a man between 25 and 39 years old in good health. DNA of the CDR3: TGTGCCAGCAGCTTAGCTCCGGGACAGGGTTCCTACGAGCAGTACTTC. The encoded protein is CASSLAPGQGSYEQYF.